This TCR beta chain stems from a study of blood T cell repertoires in COVID-19. Cohort 3 donors were reported recovered after two negative PCRs, clearance, or symptom resolution. Germline V CDR1 and CDR2: SGHKS, YYEKEE (reference sequence). This CDR3 is built from 14 residues. With 2 bases removed from V and 0 bases from J, the gap between germline ends came to 9 bases. Profiled with immunoSEQ multiplex PCR; TCRdb holds only in-frame clones, not every one. The sample shows approximately 170,000 clones, around 85% of them seen only once. This sequence joins TRBV5-5 and TRBJ2-7; weak D call: TRBD1 (6 bases). This receptor was obtained from a woman in her thirties who had recovered from COVID-19. Material: PBMCs or T cells enriched from blood (not recorded which). CDR3 loop: CASSLWDTSYEQYF. The CDR3 nucleotides are TGTGCCAGCAGCTTATGGGACACCTCCTACGAGCAGTACTTC.